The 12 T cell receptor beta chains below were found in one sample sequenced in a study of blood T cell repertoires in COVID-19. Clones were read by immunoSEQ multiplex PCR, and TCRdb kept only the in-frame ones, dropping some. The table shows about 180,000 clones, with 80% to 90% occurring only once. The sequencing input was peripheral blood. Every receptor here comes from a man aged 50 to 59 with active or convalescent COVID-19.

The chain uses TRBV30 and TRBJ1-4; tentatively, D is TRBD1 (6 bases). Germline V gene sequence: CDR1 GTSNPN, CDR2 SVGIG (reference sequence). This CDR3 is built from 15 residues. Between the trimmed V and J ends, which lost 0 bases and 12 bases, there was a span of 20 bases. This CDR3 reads CAWSVQAGTSIELFF. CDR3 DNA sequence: TGTGCCTGGAGTGTACAGGCAGGGACATCCATCGAACTGTTTTTT. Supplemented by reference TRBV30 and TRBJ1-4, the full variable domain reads SQTIHQWPATLVQPVGSPLSLECTVEGTSNPNLYWYRQAAGRGLQLLFYSVGIGQISSEVPQNLSASRPQDRQFILSSKKLLLSDSGFYLCAWSVQAGTSIELFFGSGTQLSVL.

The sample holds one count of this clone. CDR3 DNA: TGTGCAAGTCGCGGGCTTGTAGACAGTAGCTCCTACGAGCAGTACTTC. Its protein product is CASRGLVDSSSYEQYF. V is TRBV12-2 and J is TRBJ2-7; whether TRBD1, the table's D call, matches the DNA was not checked. TRBV12-2 is a recognized pseudogene. The CDR3 runs 16 residues.

CDR3 region: CASSSRGRLDNEQFF. The DNA of the CDR3 is TGTGCCAGCAGTTCCAGAGGGAGGTTGGACAATGAGCAGTTCTTC. J is TRBJ2-1 and V is TRBV6-2 or TRBV6-3; D is perhaps TRBD2 (6 bases). V lost 4 bases to trimming and J lost 5 bases, with 15 bases between them. CDR1 is MNHEY, CDR2 SVGEGT, per germline. The CDR3 runs 15 residues.

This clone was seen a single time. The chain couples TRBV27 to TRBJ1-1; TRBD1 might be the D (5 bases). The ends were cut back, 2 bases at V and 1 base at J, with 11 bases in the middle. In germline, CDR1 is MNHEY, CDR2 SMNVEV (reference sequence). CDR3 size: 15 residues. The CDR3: CASSLRGSPNTEAFF. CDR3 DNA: TGTGCCAGCAGTTTAAGGGGCAGCCCGAACACTGAAGCTTTCTTT.

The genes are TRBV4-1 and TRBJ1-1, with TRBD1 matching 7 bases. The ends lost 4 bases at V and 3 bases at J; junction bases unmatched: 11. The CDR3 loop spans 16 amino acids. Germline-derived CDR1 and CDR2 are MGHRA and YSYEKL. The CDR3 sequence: CASSPSATGWYTEAFF. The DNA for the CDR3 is TGCGCCAGCAGCCCTTCCGCGACAGGGTGGTACACTGAAGCTTTCTTT.

CDR3 in amino acids: CASSLGWGLGANVLTF. CDR3 nucleotide sequence: TGTGCCAGCAGCTTGGGGTGGGGGCTTGGGGCCAACGTCCTGACTTTC. The chain combines TRBV5-5 with TRBJ2-6; possibly TRBD1 for D (6 bases). The CDR3 has 16 residues. V gave up 0 bases and J gave up 3 bases, with 10 bases separating them. The V gene's germline CDR1 is SGHKS and CDR2 YYEKEE (reference sequence).

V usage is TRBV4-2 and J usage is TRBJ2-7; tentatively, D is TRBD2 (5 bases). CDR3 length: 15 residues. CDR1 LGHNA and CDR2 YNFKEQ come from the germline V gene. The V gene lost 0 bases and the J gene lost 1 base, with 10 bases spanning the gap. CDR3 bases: TGTGCCAGCAGCCAAGACGGGTGGGAGTCCTACGAGCAGTACTTC. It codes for CASSQDGWESYEQYF.

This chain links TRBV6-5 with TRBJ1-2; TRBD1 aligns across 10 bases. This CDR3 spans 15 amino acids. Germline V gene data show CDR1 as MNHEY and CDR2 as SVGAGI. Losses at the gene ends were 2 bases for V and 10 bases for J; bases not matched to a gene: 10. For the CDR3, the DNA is TGTGCCAGCAGTTACGTGGGGACAGGGGCCGAAGACTACACCTTC. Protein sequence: CASSYVGTGAEDYTF.

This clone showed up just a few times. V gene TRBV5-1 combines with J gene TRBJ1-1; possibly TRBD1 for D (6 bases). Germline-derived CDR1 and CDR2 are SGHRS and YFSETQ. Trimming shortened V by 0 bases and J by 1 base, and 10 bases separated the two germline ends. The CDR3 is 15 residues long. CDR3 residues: CASSLVGGANTEAFF. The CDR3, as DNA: TGCGCCAGCAGCTTGGTTGGGGGGGCGAACACTGAAGCTTTCTTT.

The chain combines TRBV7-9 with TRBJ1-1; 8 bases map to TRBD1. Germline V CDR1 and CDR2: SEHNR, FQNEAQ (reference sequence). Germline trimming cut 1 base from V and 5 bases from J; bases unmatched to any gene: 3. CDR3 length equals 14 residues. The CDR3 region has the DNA TGTGCCAGCAGCTTAGATCAGGGGGCGACTGAAGCTTTCTTT. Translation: CASSLDQGATEAFF.

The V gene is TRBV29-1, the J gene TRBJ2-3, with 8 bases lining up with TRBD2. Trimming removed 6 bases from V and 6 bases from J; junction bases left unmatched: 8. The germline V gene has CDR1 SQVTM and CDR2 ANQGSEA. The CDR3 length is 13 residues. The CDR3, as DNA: TGCAGCGTAACTAGCGGCAAACGGGATACGCAGTATTTT. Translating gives CSVTSGKRDTQYF.

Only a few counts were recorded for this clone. The CDR3, as DNA: TGTGCCAGTAAGGCAGGGGGTCACACCGGGGAGCTGTTTTTT. Its translation is CASKAGGHTGELFF. This rearrangement joins TRBV19 to TRBJ2-2; 7 nucleotides line up with TRBD1. The CDR3 runs 14 residues. V shed 7 bases, J shed 3 bases, and the junction held 5 bases outside the gene matches. CDR1 LNHDA and CDR2 SQIVND come from the germline V gene (reference sequence).